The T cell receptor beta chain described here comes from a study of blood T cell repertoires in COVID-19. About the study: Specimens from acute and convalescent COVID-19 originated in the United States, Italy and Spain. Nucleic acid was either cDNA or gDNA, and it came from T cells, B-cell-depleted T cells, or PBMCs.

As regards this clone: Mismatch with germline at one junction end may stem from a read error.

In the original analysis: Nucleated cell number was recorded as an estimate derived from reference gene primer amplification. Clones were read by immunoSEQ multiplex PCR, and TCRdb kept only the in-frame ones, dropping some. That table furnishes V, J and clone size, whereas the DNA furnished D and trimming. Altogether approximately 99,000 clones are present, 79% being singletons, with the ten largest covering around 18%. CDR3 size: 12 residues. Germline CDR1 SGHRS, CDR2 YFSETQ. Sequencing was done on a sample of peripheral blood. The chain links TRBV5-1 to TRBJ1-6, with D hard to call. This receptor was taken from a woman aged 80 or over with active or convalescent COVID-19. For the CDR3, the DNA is TGTGCCAGCAGCCTTGATAATTCACCCCTCCACTTT. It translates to CASSLDNSPLHF.